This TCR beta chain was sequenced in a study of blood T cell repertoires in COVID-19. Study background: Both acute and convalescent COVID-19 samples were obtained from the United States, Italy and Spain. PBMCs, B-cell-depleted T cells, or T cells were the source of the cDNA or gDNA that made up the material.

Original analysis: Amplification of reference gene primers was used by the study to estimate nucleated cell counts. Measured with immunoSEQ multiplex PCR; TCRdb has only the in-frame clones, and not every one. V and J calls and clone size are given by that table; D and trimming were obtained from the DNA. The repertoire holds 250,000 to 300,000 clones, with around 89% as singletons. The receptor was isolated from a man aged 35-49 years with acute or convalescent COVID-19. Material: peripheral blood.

The chain's CDR3 is CASSPGQINSPLHF. The CDR3 DNA reads as TGTGCCAGCAGTCCGGGACAGATTAATTCACCCCTCCACTTT. The rearrangement uses TRBV27 and TRBJ1-6, with 7 bases that match TRBD1. V was pared by 5 bases and J by 6 bases, with 4 bases of the junction left unmatched. The CDR3 runs 14 residues. Germline CDR1 reads MNHEY; CDR2 reads SMNVEV (reference sequence).